This T cell receptor beta chain was sequenced during a study of radiotherapy plus CTLA-4 blockade in lung cancer (dated by TCRdb to 2016 to 2018). Regarding the research as a whole: Among enrolled patients, 18% had an objective response and 25% to 35% reached disease control.

What the authors observed across the whole study: After treatment with radiotherapy and ipilimumab, TCR clones that came from tumors expanded in the peripheral blood. The strongest predictors of response, as reported, were early dynamic changes in blood T cell clones along with a rise in serum interferon-beta after radiation.

Concerning this clone: Its specific antigen is unknown. The record has no base qualities; no much larger clone is one base away.

For CDR1 and CDR2, the germline V gene (reference sequence) lists MNHEY and SMNVEV. From the cysteine up to the phenylalanine, the CDR3 has a length of 14 residues. Just the 42-base CDR3 DNA is kept, in frame starting at base 1. A distance of 9 bases separates the germline ends of V and J, which lose 6 bases and 0 bases respectively. Focal radiation therapy combined with CTLA-4 blockade (ipilimumab) was tested in patients with chemo-refractory metastatic non-small-cell lung cancer. Libraries were prepared through the immunoSEQ multiplex PCR assay. TCRdb retrieved this table from immuneACCESS and kept in-frame rearrangements only. Not all clones are present; in checked studies, unresolved V genes account for under half, and no reason is known for the remainder. The sample records more than 55,000 clones, just over 75% of which are singletons. The biggest ten clones account for roughly 4% of the sample.

The chain uses TRBV27 and TRBJ1-3, with no D gene named confidently. This material consisted of peripheral blood, taken from a patient treated with radiotherapy plus ipilimumab. The sequence was collected from a human donor with non-small cell lung cancer who had a partial response to radiotherapy plus ipilimumab. The CDR3 protein sequence reads: CASRASGSGNTIYF. The DNA sequence follows: TGTGCCAGCAGGGCCAGCGGCTCTGGAAACACCATATATTTT.